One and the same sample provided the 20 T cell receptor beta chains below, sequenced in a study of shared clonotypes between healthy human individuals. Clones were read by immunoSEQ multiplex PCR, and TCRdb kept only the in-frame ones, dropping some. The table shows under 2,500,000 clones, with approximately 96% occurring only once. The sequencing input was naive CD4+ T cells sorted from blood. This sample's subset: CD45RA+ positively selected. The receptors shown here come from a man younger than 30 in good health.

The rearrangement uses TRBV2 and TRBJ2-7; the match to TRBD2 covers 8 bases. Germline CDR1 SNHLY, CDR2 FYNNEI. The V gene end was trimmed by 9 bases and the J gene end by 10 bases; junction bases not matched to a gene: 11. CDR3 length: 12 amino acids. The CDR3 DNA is TGTGCCAGTAAGGGACTAGGAGATACCCAGTACTTC. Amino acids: CASKGLGDTQYF.

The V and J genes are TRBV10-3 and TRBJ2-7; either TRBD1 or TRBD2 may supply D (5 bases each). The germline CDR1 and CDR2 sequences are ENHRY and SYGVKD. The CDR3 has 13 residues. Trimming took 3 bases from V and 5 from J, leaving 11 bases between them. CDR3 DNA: TGTGCCATCAGTGAAGGGGACGTCCACGAGCAGTACTTC. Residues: CAISEGDVHEQYF.

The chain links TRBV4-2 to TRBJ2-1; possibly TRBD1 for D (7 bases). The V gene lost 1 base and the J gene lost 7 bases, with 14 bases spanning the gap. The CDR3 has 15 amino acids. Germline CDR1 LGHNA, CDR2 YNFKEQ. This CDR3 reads CASSQGVSGGNEQFF. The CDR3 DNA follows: TGTGCCAGCAGCCAAGGGGTGTCAGGGGGGAATGAGCAGTTCTTC.

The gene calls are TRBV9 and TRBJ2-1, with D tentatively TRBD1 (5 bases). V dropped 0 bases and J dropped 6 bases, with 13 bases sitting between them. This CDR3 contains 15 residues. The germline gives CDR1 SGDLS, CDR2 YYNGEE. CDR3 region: CASSVATARGNEQFF. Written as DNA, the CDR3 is TGTGCCAGCAGCGTAGCGACGGCAAGGGGCAATGAGCAGTTCTTC.

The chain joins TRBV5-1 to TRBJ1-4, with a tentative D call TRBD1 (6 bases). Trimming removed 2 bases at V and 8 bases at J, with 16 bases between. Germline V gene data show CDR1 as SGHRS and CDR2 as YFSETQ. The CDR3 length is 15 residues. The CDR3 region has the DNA TGCGCCAGCAGCTTTACAGGGTCGGTAGGCGAAAAACTGTTTTTT. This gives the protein CASSFTGSVGEKLFF. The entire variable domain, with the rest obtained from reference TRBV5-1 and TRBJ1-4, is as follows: KAGVTQTPRYLIKTRGQQVTLSCSPISGHRSVSWYQQTPGQGLQFLFEYFSETQRNKGNFPGRFSGRQFSNSRSEMNVSTLELGDSALYLCASSFTGSVGEKLFFGSGTQLSVL.

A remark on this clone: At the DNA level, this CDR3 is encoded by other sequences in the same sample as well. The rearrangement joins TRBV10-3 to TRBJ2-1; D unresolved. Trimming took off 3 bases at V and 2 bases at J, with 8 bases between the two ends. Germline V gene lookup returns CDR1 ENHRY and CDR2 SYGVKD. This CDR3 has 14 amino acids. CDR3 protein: CAISDGQAYNEQFF. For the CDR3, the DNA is TGTGCCATCAGTGATGGCCAAGCCTACAATGAGCAGTTCTTC.

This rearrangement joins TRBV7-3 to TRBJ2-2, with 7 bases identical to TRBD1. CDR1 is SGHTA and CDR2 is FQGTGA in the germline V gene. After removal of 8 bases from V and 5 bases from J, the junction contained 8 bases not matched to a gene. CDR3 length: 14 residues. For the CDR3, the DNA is TGTGCCAGCGCCCTACAGGGGAGTACCGGGGAGCTGTTTTTT. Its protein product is CASALQGSTGELFF.

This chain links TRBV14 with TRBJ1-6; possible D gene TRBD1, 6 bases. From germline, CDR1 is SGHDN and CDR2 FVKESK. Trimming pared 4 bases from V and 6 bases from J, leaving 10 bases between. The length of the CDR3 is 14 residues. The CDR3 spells CASSPNRVNSPLHF. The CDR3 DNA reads TGTGCCAGCAGCCCCAACAGGGTTAATTCACCCCTCCACTTT. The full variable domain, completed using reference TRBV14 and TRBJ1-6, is EAGVTQFPSHSVIEKGQTVTLRCDPISGHDNLYWYRRVMGKEIKFLLHFVKESKQDESGMPNNRFLAERTGGTYSTLKVQPAELEDSGVYFCASSPNRVNSPLHFGNGTRLTVT.

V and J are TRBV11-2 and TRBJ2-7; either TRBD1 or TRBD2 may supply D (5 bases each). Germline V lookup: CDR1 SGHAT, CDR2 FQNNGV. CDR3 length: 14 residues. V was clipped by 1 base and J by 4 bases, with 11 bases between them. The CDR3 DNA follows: TGTGCCAGCAGCTTAGGGGGGAGAAATTACGAGCAGTACTTC. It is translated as CASSLGGRNYEQYF.

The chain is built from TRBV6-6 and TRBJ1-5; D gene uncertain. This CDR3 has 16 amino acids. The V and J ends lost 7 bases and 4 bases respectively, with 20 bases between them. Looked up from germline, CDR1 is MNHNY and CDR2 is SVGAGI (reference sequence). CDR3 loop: CASTTIWNSDNQPQHF. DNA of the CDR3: TGTGCCAGCACCACCATTTGGAACAGTGATAATCAGCCCCAGCATTTT.

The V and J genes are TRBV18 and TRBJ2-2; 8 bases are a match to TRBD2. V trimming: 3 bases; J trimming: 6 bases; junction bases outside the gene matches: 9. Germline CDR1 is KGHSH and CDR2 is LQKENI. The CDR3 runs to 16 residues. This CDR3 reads CASSPPGTSPAGELFF. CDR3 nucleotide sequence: TGTGCCAGCTCACCTCCCGGGACTAGTCCCGCCGGGGAGCTGTTTTTT.

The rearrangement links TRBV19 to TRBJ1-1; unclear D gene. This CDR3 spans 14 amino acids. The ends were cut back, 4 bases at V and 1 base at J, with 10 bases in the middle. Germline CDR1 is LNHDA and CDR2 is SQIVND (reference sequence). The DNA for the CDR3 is TGTGCCAGTAGTAATTCTAGGCGGAACACTGAAGCTTTCTTT. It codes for CASSNSRRNTEAFF.

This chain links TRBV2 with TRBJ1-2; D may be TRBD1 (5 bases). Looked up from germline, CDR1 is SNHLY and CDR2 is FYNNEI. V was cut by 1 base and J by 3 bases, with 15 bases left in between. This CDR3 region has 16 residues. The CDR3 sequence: CASSEEGGASDYGYTF. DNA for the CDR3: TGTGCCAGCAGTGAAGAGGGAGGGGCCTCTGACTATGGCTACACCTTC.

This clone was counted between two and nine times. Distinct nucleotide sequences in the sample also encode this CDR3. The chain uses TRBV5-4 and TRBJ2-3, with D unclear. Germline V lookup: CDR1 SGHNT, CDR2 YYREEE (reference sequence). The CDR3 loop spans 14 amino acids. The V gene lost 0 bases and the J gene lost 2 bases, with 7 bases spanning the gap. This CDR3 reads CASSLDRFTDTQYF. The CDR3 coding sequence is TGTGCCAGCAGCTTGGACAGATTCACAGATACGCAGTATTTT.

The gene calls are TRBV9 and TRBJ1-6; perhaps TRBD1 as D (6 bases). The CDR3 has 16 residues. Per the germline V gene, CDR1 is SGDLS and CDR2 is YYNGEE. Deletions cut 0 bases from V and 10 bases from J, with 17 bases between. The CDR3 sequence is CASSVGLTGGESPLHF. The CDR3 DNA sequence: TGTGCCAGCAGCGTAGGGCTGACAGGAGGAGAATCACCCCTCCACTTT.

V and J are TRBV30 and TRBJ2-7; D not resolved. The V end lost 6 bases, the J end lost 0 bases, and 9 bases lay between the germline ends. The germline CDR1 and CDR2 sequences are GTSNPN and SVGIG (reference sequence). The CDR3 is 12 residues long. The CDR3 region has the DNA TGTGCCTGCGGGCAGAGCTCCTACGAGCAGTACTTC. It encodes CACGQSSYEQYF.

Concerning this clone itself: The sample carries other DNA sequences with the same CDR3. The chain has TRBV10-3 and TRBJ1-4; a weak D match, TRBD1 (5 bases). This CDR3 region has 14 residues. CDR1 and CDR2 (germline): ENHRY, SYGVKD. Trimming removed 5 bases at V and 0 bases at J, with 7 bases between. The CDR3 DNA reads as TGTGCCATCAGTCCAGGGACAACTAATGAAAAACTGTTTTTT. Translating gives CAISPGTTNEKLFF.

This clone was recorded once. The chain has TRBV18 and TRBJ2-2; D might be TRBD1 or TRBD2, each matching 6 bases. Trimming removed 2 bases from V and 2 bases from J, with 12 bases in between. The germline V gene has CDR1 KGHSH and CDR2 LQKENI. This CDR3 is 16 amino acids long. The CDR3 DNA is TGTGCCAGCTCACCAAACGGGGGCACAAACACCGGGGAGCTGTTTTTT. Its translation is CASSPNGGTNTGELFF.

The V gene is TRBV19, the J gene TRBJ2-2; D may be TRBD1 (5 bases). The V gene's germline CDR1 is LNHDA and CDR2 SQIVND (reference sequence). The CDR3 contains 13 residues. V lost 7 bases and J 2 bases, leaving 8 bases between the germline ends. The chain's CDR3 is CASTQGNTGELFF. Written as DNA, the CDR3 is TGTGCCAGTACGCAGGGAAACACCGGGGAGCTGTTTTTT.

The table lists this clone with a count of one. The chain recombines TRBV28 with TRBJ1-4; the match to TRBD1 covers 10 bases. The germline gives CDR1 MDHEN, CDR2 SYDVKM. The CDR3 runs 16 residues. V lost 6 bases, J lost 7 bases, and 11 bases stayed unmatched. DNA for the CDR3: TGTGCCAGCAGCAACGGACAGGGGGAGGTTTTTGAAAAACTGTTTTTT. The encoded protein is CASSNGQGEVFEKLFF. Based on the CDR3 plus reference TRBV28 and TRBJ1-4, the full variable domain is DVKVTQSSRYLVKRTGEKVFLECVQDMDHENMFWYRQDPGLGLRLIYFSYDVKMKEKGDIPEGYSVSREKKERFSLILESASTNQTSMYLCASSNGQGEVFEKLFFGSGTQLSVL.